The source of this T cell receptor (beta chain) is a study of blood T cell repertoires in COVID-19. Overall study context: Specimens from acute and convalescent COVID-19 originated in the United States, Italy and Spain.

The CDR3 consists of 15 residues. Trimming shortened V by 6 bases and J by 5 bases, and 19 bases separated the two germline ends. Germline V gives CDR1 LNHDA, CDR2 SQIVND (reference sequence). Profiled with immunoSEQ multiplex PCR; TCRdb holds only in-frame clones, not every one. The sample has 250,000 to 350,000 clones; roughly 87% are singletons. Researchers sorted participants into cohorts using their self-reported clinical history. Recovered status applied to Cohort 3 donors who had two consecutive negative PCRs. It also applied to those with clearance or with symptom resolution. The chain joins TRBV19 to TRBJ1-1; tentative D call: TRBD1 (6 bases). Sequencing input: PBMCs or T cells enriched from blood (not recorded which). The receptor comes from a woman aged 18-29 years who had recovered from COVID-19. CDR3 loop: CASRPYREWLTEAFF. The CDR3 bases are TGTGCCAGTAGACCGTACAGGGAATGGCTAACTGAAGCTTTCTTT.